This T cell receptor (beta chain) was found in a study of regulatory T cells in long-lasting Graves disease. Time point: persistent/refractory GD, antithyroid drugs over 5 years with positive TRAb. Researchers made the TCR library from RNA that was extracted from PBMCs. The CDR3 length is 15 residues. The trim removed 2 bases at V and 6 bases at J, leaving 6 bases unmatched. From germline, CDR1 is LGHNA and CDR2 YNFKEQ. Relying on iRepertoire HTBI primers and Arm-PCR of CDR3 regions, the team built TCR beta libraries. One entry per CDR3 protein results from TCRdb running MiXCR on the multiplex PCR reads. Here the sample spans 430,000 or so distinct CDR3 sequences, roughly a fifth being singletons.

The sequenced sample was peripheral blood mononuclear cells (PBMCs), obtained when the disease was refractory, from a patient treated with antithyroid drugs. The chain carries TRBV4-2 and TRBJ1-5, with 8 bases fitting TRBD1. The source of this sequence is a female donor with Graves disease. The CDR3 nucleotides read TGTGCCAGCAGCCAAACAGGGGGTGGCGGTCAGCCCCAGCATTTT. Translating gives CASSQTGGGGQPQHF.